These T cell receptor beta chains were read from a single sample in a study of shared clonotypes between healthy human individuals. The table came from immunoSEQ multiplex PCR; TCRdb's copy has only in-frame clones and leaves some out. Counted here are about 1.5 million clones, approximately 96% occurring once; the ten biggest clones make up approximately 1%. Material for sequencing was naive CD4+ T cells sorted from blood. The receptors were gathered from a man aged 25-45 years in good health. The CDR3 runs from the conserved cysteine through the conserved F or W. D genes are given only for firm matches. Rows may omit the clone size; those that give it use once, few, many or a size class.

J,size,V,D,CDR3,DNA
TRBJ1-2,.,TRBV6-5,.,CASSSGIPDYGYTF,TGTGCCAGCAGTTCCGGGATCCCGGACTATGGCTACACCTTC
TRBJ2-5,.,TRBV6-1,TRBD2,CASTLAGGVETQYF,TGTGCCAGCACCCTAGCGGGAGGGGTAGAGACCCAGTACTTC
TRBJ2-3,.,TRBV29-1,TRBD1,CSVAVQGALADTQYF,TGCAGCGTTGCGGTGCAGGGGGCTTTGGCAGATACGCAGTATTTT
TRBJ2-1,once,TRBV18,.,CASSPRGKDLSPYNEQFF,TGTGCCAGCTCACCACGGGGAAAGGACCTTTCTCCCTACAATGAGCAGTTCTTC
TRBJ2-7,.,TRBV7-2,.,CASSSPVTRHEQYF,TGTGCCAGCAGCTCCCCCGTTACCCGCCACGAGCAGTACTTC
TRBJ2-3,.,TRBV5-1,.,CASSLGSGSPTDTQYF,TGCGCCAGCAGCTTAGGTTCGGGGTCGCCCACAGATACGCAGTATTTT
TRBJ2-1,.,TRBV5-1,TRBD2,CASSVQLADHNEQFF,TGCGCCAGCAGCGTGCAACTAGCGGACCACAATGAGCAGTTCTTC
TRBJ2-1,.,TRBV30,.,CAWSVRRDNEQFF,TGTGCCTGGAGTGTAAGACGGGACAATGAGCAGTTCTTC
TRBJ1-1,.,TRBV11-3,.,CASSPRGATEAFF,TGTGCCAGCAGTCCAAGGGGTGCGACTGAAGCTTTCTTT
TRBJ2-7,once,TRBV27,.,CASSFHRGPYEQYF,TGTGCCAGCAGTTTTCACCGGGGGCCTTACGAGCAGTACTTC
TRBJ2-1,.,TRBV4-1,.,CASSQVGGGEQFF,TGCGCCAGCAGCCAAGTCGGAGGTGGTGAGCAGTTCTTC
TRBJ1-1,.,TRBV7-9,.,CASSLEQGNTEAFF,TGTGCCAGCAGCTTAGAACAGGGGAACACTGAAGCTTTCTTT
TRBJ2-7,.,TRBV5-6,TRBD1,CASSFRDRVTYEQYF,TGTGCCAGCAGCTTTCGGGACAGGGTGACCTACGAGCAGTACTTC
TRBJ1-3,.,TRBV5-1,.,CASSPGDRDSGNTIYF,TGCGCCAGCAGCCCCGGGGACCGCGACTCTGGAAACACCATATATTTT
TRBJ2-7,.,TRBV7-8,TRBD2,CASSPTTSISGEQYF,TGTGCCAGCAGCCCAACGACTAGCATCTCTGGGGAGCAGTACTTC
TRBJ2-7,once,TRBV10-3,TRBD2,CAIRSGTTSYEQYF,TGTGCCATCAGGTCCGGGACTACCTCCTACGAGCAGTACTTC
TRBJ1-3,.,TRBV28,.,CASKPVGAGNTIYF,TGTGCCAGCAAGCCGGTTGGGGCTGGAAACACCATATATTTT
TRBJ2-2,.,TRBV5-4,TRBD2,CASSVSGSRPGELFF,TGTGCCAGCAGCGTAAGCGGGAGTCGTCCCGGGGAGCTGTTTTTT
TRBJ2-7,.,TRBV28,.,CASTPSGYSYEQYF,TGTGCCAGCACTCCCAGCGGTTACTCCTACGAGCAGTACTTC
TRBJ1-2,.,TRBV4-2,TRBD1,CASSQAGTAYGYTF,TGTGCCAGCAGCCAAGCCGGGACAGCTTATGGCTACACCTTC
TRBJ2-5,.,TRBV10-3,TRBD2,CATGFGGARETQYF,TGTGCCACCGGTTTCGGGGGGGCCCGAGAGACCCAGTACTTC
TRBJ1-4,.,TRBV5-1,.,CASSLGVEVNEKLFF,TGCGCCAGCAGCTTGGGGGTTGAAGTCAATGAAAAACTGTTTTTT
TRBJ1-1,.,TRBV5-1,.,CASSLSGMNTEAFF,TGCGCCAGCAGCTTGTCAGGCATGAACACTGAAGCTTTCTTT
TRBJ1-5,.,TRBV7-2,.,CASSLVQGMGRNQPQHF,TGTGCCAGCAGCTTAGTTCAAGGGATGGGTCGCAATCAGCCCCAGCATTTT
TRBJ2-1,.,TRBV9,TRBD1,CASTVGGQGFYNEQFF,TGTGCCAGCACCGTTGGGGGACAGGGCTTCTACAATGAGCAGTTCTTC
TRBJ1-3,.,TRBV15,.,CATSRDWEGNTIYF,TGTGCCACCAGCAGAGATTGGGAGGGAAACACCATATATTTT
TRBJ2-5,.,TRBV5-1,.,CASSFGQPQETQYF,TGCGCCAGCAGCTTCGGACAGCCGCAAGAGACCCAGTACTTC
TRBJ1-3,.,TRBV7-2,.,CASTDRDGGNTIYF,TGTGCCAGTACCGACCGGGACGGAGGAAACACCATATATTTT
TRBJ2-1,.,TRBV9,TRBD2,CASSVSGGSRNEQFF,TGTGCCAGCAGCGTATCGGGAGGGAGTAGGAATGAGCAGTTCTTC
TRBJ2-1,once,TRBV18,.,CASSSNQGFHNEQFF,TGTGCCAGCTCATCAAACCAGGGGTTCCACAATGAGCAGTTCTTC
TRBJ1-1,.,TRBV5-4,.,CASSSGRRSKDTEAFF,TGTGCCAGCAGCTCCGGTCGGCGAAGTAAGGACACTGAAGCTTTCTTT
TRBJ2-3,.,TRBV9,.,CASSAYRDAGGTDTQYF,TGTGCCAGCAGCGCCTACCGGGACGCCGGAGGCACAGATACGCAGTATTTT
TRBJ1-1,.,TRBV7-9,.,CASSARDLNTEAFF,TGTGCCAGCAGCGCCAGGGACTTGAACACTGAAGCTTTCTTT
TRBJ2-1,.,TRBV29-1,TRBD1,CSVKGTRGGPYNEQFF,TGCAGCGTTAAAGGGACACGAGGGGGCCCCTACAATGAGCAGTTCTTC
TRBJ1-2,.,TRBV30,.,CAWRSPGSFNYGYTF,TGTGCCTGGAGGTCCCCGGGGAGTTTTAACTATGGCTACACCTTC